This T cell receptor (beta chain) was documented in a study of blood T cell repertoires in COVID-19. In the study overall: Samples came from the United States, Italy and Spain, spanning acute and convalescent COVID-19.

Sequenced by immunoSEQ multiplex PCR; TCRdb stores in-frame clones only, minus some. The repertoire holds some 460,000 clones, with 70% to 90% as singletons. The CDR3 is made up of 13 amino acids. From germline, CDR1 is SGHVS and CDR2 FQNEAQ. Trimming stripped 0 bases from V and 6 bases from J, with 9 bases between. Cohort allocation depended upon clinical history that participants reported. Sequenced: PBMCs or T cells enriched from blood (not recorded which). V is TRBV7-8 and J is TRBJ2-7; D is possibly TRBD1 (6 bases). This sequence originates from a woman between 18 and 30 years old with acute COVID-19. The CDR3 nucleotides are TGTGCCAGCAGCTTAGCCAGGGGTAGCGAGCAGTACTTC. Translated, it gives CASSLARGSEQYF.